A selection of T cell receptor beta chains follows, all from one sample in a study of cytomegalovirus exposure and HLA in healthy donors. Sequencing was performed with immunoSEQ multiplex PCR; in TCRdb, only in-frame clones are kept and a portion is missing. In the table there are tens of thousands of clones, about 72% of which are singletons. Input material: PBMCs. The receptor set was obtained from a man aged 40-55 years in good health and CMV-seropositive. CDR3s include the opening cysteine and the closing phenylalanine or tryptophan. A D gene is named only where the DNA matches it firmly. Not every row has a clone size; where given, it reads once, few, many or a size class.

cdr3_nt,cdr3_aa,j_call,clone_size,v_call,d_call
TGTGCCAGCAGGGCTCAGGATTCCTATCCCAATGAGCAGTTCTTC,CASRAQDSYPNEQFF,TRBJ2-1,few,TRBV7-9,-
TGTGCCAGCAGTGACGCCGGAGGGGGCCTCTACACAGATACGCAGTATTTT,CASSDAGGGLYTDTQYF,TRBJ2-3,-,TRBV6-1,-
TGTGCCAGCAGTTACGGGGGACTAGCGATCTACGAGCAGTACTTC,CASSYGGLAIYEQYF,TRBJ2-7,-,TRBV6-5,TRBD2
TGTGCCAGCAGCCCCCCCGGGAATGTCGACACCGGGGAGCTGTTTTTT,CASSPPGNVDTGELFF,TRBJ2-2,-,TRBV7-3,-
TGTGCCAGCAGCCCCGGGACAGGAACAGATACGCAGTATTTT,CASSPGTGTDTQYF,TRBJ2-3,once,TRBV14,TRBD1
TGTGCCAGCAGCCGTTCGGGTGGCAATTCACCCCTCCACTTT,CASSRSGGNSPLHF,TRBJ1-6,-,TRBV7-9,-
TGTGCCAGTTCGAGGGCGGCAGATACGCAGTATTTT,CASSRAADTQYF,TRBJ2-3,-,TRBV19,-
TGCGCCAGCAGCCGTCTTAGAGGGGGATCGGGAAACACCATATATTTT,CASSRLRGGSGNTIYF,TRBJ1-3,-,TRBV4-1,-
TGCGCCAGCAGCGAGGACGGGAGCTCCTACAATGAGCAGTTCTTC,CASSEDGSSYNEQFF,TRBJ2-1,-,TRBV5-1,-
TGTGCCAGCAGCTCCCCGAGGGAAGAGACCCAGTACTTC,CASSSPREETQYF,TRBJ2-5,few,TRBV5-4,-
TGTGCTAGCAGCAGGTCGGTCAGGGATGGAGATACGCAGTATTTT,CASSRSVRDGDTQYF,TRBJ2-3,-,TRBV7-7,-
TGCAGCGTTGACGGGTTCCCGCGGGGCTTCGAACCATCGGGGGGTGGATACAATGAGCAGTTCTTC,CSVDGFPRGFEPSGGGYNEQFF,TRBJ2-1,-,TRBV29-1,TRBD2
TGTGCCAGCAGTGGGACAGCTATGAACACTGAAGCTTTCTTT,CASSGTAMNTEAFF,TRBJ1-1,few,TRBV6-1,-
TGCAGCGTTCGGGCGGGCTGGGCCACTGAAGCTTTCTTT,CSVRAGWATEAFF,TRBJ1-1,-,TRBV29-1,-
TGTGCCAGCAGCCAAGGGGGCCTTGGAAACACCATATATTTT,CASSQGGLGNTIYF,TRBJ1-3,-,TRBV5-4,TRBD1
TGTGCCATCAGTGAGTGGACAGTGAATGAAAAACTGTTTTTT,CAISEWTVNEKLFF,TRBJ1-4,-,TRBV10-3,-
TGCAGTGCTAGCTCGGGTGAAAAACTGTTTTTT,CSASSGEKLFF,TRBJ1-4,few,TRBV20-1,-
TGCGCCAGCAGCTTGGTTCCCGGTGAAAAACTGTTTTTT,CASSLVPGEKLFF,TRBJ1-4,few,TRBV5-1,-
TGTGCCATCAGATCGACGACAGGGATAGGAGAGCAGTACTTC,CAIRSTTGIGEQYF,TRBJ2-7,-,TRBV10-3,TRBD1